A selection of T cell receptor beta chains follows, all from one sample in a study of a mutant IDH1 vaccine in newly diagnosed glioma. Data came from immunoSEQ multiplex PCR; TCRdb stores just in-frame clones and leaves some out. The sample consists of about 94,000 clones, about 90% of them appearing once. Their cognate antigens are unknown. This sample comprised PBMCs, obtained from a glioma patient whose treatment included an IDH1 peptide vaccine. Receptors were obtained from a woman aged 50 to 60 with glioma. The CDR3 runs from the conserved cysteine through the conserved F or W. The D gene is left open where the match is weak. A row's size may be missing; if present it is once, few, many or a size class.

abundance: .
d_gene: .
j_gene: TRBJ1-2
v_gene: TRBV5-1
CDR3nt: TGCGCCAGCAGCTTGGCCTGGAAAGGGACCGCTAACTATGGCTACACCTTC
CDR3aa: CASSLAWKGTANYGYTF

abundance: .
d_gene: TRBD1
j_gene: TRBJ2-7
v_gene: TRBV29-1
CDR3nt: TGCAGCGTTGAGGGACAGGGTTACGAGCAGTACTTC
CDR3aa: CSVEGQGYEQYF

abundance: .
d_gene: .
j_gene: TRBJ2-7
v_gene: TRBV10-3
CDR3nt: TGTGCCATCAGCGCTACGGGATGGATTGCCTACGAGCAGTACTTC
CDR3aa: CAISATGWIAYEQYF

abundance: .
d_gene: .
j_gene: TRBJ1-3
v_gene: TRBV27
CDR3nt: TGTGCCAGCAGTCCCTCCTGGCCAGGGCTCTCCGGAAACACCATATATTTT
CDR3aa: CASSPSWPGLSGNTIYF

abundance: .
d_gene: .
j_gene: TRBJ1-1
v_gene: TRBV11-2
CDR3nt: TGTGCCAGCAGCTTAGGGGGTCGGACTGAAGCTTTCTTT
CDR3aa: CASSLGGRTEAFF

abundance: .
d_gene: .
j_gene: TRBJ2-7
v_gene: TRBV4-1
CDR3nt: TGCGCCAGCAGCCAAGCTGAGGGTTGGGAGCAGTACTTC
CDR3aa: CASSQAEGWEQYF

abundance: .
d_gene: TRBD2
j_gene: TRBJ2-1
v_gene: TRBV5-1
CDR3nt: TGCGCCAGCAGCCCCCTACCGGGAGGGCCAAACAATGAGCAGTTCTTC
CDR3aa: CASSPLPGGPNNEQFF

abundance: few
d_gene: TRBD1
j_gene: TRBJ1-5
v_gene: TRBV5-1
CDR3nt: TGCGCCAGCAGCTTAGGGACAGGGGGCTATCAGCCCCAGCATTTT
CDR3aa: CASSLGTGGYQPQHF

abundance: .
d_gene: TRBD1
j_gene: TRBJ1-5
v_gene: TRBV29-1
CDR3nt: TGCAGCGTAACTACAGGGGTAAATCAGCCCCAGCATTTT
CDR3aa: CSVTTGVNQPQHF

abundance: .
d_gene: .
j_gene: TRBJ2-2
v_gene: TRBV19
CDR3nt: TGTGCCAGTAGTATCAGCGACGCGAACACCGGGGAGCTGTTTTTT
CDR3aa: CASSISDANTGELFF

abundance: .
d_gene: .
j_gene: TRBJ2-5
v_gene: TRBV27
CDR3nt: TGTGCCAGCAAACCAAGGAAAGCGAATCAAGAGACCCAGTACTTC
CDR3aa: CASKPRKANQETQYF

abundance: .
d_gene: TRBD2
j_gene: TRBJ2-5
v_gene: TRBV27
CDR3nt: TGTGCCAGCAGGACTAGCGGGAGTGTGGGGGAGCAGTACTTC
CDR3aa: CASRTSGSVGEQYF

abundance: .
d_gene: TRBD1
j_gene: TRBJ2-4
v_gene: TRBV28
CDR3nt: TGTGCCAGCAGTACCGGGACAGGACCGATTCAGTACTTC
CDR3aa: CASSTGTGPIQYF

abundance: .
d_gene: .
j_gene: TRBJ1-5
v_gene: TRBV7-2
CDR3nt: TGTGCCAGCAGCCAAGGGTTAGGTTATCAGGCCCAGCATTTT
CDR3aa: CASSQGLGYQAQHF

abundance: .
d_gene: .
j_gene: TRBJ1-2
v_gene: TRBV28
CDR3nt: TGTGCCAGCAGTCCGATGACAGCAAACTATGGCTACACCTTC
CDR3aa: CASSPMTANYGYTF

abundance: .
d_gene: .
j_gene: TRBJ2-1
v_gene: TRBV19
CDR3nt: TGTGCCAGTACCGATCAGGTGGCAGGGGAGAATGAGCAGTTCTTC
CDR3aa: CASTDQVAGENEQFF

abundance: .
d_gene: .
j_gene: TRBJ2-7
v_gene: TRBV9
CDR3nt: TGTGCCAGCGGGCCCTGGGGCGGCACCTACGAGCAGTACTTC
CDR3aa: CASGPWGGTYEQYF

abundance: .
d_gene: .
j_gene: TRBJ2-1
v_gene: TRBV9
CDR3nt: TGTGCCAGCAGCGTAGTAGGCGAACACAATGAGCAGTTCTTC
CDR3aa: CASSVVGEHNEQFF

abundance: .
d_gene: .
j_gene: TRBJ2-7
v_gene: TRBV28
CDR3nt: TGTGCCAGCAGTTTGAACGAGCAGTACTTC
CDR3aa: CASSLNEQYF

abundance: .
d_gene: .
j_gene: TRBJ1-3
v_gene: TRBV19
CDR3nt: TGTGCCACTAAGGATGGCGCCTCTGGAAACACCATATATTTT
CDR3aa: CATKDGASGNTIYF

abundance: .
d_gene: .
j_gene: TRBJ1-5
v_gene: TRBV7-9
CDR3nt: TGTGCCAGCAGCCCACCGGGCCGCAATCAGCCCCAGCATTTT
CDR3aa: CASSPPGRNQPQHF

abundance: .
d_gene: TRBD1
j_gene: TRBJ2-7
v_gene: TRBV5-1
CDR3nt: TGCGCCAGCAGCCGCGCGCCGGGACAGGGGACGTACGAGCAGTACTTC
CDR3aa: CASSRAPGQGTYEQYF

abundance: .
d_gene: .
j_gene: TRBJ1-5
v_gene: TRBV5-1
CDR3nt: TGCGCCAGCAGCTTGGAAGGAGGCAATCAGCCCCAGCATTTT
CDR3aa: CASSLEGGNQPQHF

abundance: once
d_gene: .
j_gene: TRBJ1-2
v_gene: TRBV5-5
CDR3nt: TGTGCCAGCAGCCGTTTGGGTGGCTACACCTTC
CDR3aa: CASSRLGGYTF

abundance: .
d_gene: .
j_gene: TRBJ2-3
v_gene: TRBV11-2
CDR3nt: TGTGCCAGCAGCTGGGCGACAGATACGCAGTATTTT
CDR3aa: CASSWATDTQYF

abundance: .
d_gene: .
j_gene: TRBJ1-2
v_gene: TRBV4-1
CDR3nt: TGCGCCAGCAGCCAAGTAATCTCCAGATATGGCTACACCTTC
CDR3aa: CASSQVISRYGYTF

abundance: .
d_gene: TRBD2
j_gene: TRBJ2-1
v_gene: TRBV14
CDR3nt: TGTGCCAGCAGCCAAGCCTTGGGGCTAGCGGGTCATGAGCAGTTCTTC
CDR3aa: CASSQALGLAGHEQFF

abundance: .
d_gene: .
j_gene: TRBJ1-1
v_gene: TRBV5-4
CDR3nt: TGTGCCAGCAGCTTGGAAGCCCGGAACACTGAAGCTTTCTTT
CDR3aa: CASSLEARNTEAFF

abundance: .
d_gene: .
j_gene: TRBJ1-5
v_gene: TRBV28
CDR3nt: TGTGCCAGCAGTTTATACGCCACACTATATAGCAATCAGCCCCAGCATTTT
CDR3aa: CASSLYATLYSNQPQHF

abundance: .
d_gene: .
j_gene: TRBJ2-7
v_gene: TRBV5-1
CDR3nt: TGCGCCAGCAGCTTGTACCAGAGAAACGAGCAGTACTTC
CDR3aa: CASSLYQRNEQYF

abundance: .
d_gene: .
j_gene: TRBJ2-2
v_gene: TRBV10-2
CDR3nt: TGCGCCAGCAGTCGGGGCTACAACACCGGGGAGCTGTTTTTT
CDR3aa: CASSRGYNTGELFF

abundance: .
d_gene: TRBD2
j_gene: TRBJ2-7
v_gene: TRBV30
CDR3nt: TGTGCCTGGAGTGTACAGACGGGGGGCGAGCAGTACTTC
CDR3aa: CAWSVQTGGEQYF

abundance: few
d_gene: .
j_gene: TRBJ2-1
v_gene: TRBV6-6
CDR3nt: TGTGCCAGCAGTTACTCGTGGGAGCAGTTCTTC
CDR3aa: CASSYSWEQFF

abundance: .
d_gene: .
j_gene: TRBJ2-5
v_gene: TRBV4-2
CDR3nt: TGTGCCAGCAGCCAAGGGCAGGGGCCTTTCGAGACCCAGTACTTC
CDR3aa: CASSQGQGPFETQYF

abundance: .
d_gene: .
j_gene: TRBJ2-7
v_gene: TRBV7-3
CDR3nt: TGTGCCAGCAGCTTGACAGAAAACCACGAGCAGTACTTC
CDR3aa: CASSLTENHEQYF

abundance: .
d_gene: TRBD2
j_gene: TRBJ2-1
v_gene: TRBV13
CDR3nt: TGTGCCAGCAGCTTGGGGGGACTAGCGGCGGAGTATGAGCAGTTCTTC
CDR3aa: CASSLGGLAAEYEQFF

abundance: .
d_gene: .
j_gene: TRBJ2-6
v_gene: TRBV9
CDR3nt: TGTGCCAGCAGCGTAGAGTTGGGCAGCTCTGGGGCCAACGTCCTGACTTTC
CDR3aa: CASSVELGSSGANVLTF

abundance: .
d_gene: TRBD1
j_gene: TRBJ1-2
v_gene: TRBV4-1
CDR3nt: TGCGCCAGCAGCCAAGGGGACAGGGGCGGCTACACCTTC
CDR3aa: CASSQGDRGGYTF

abundance: few
d_gene: TRBD2
j_gene: TRBJ2-1
v_gene: TRBV11-3
CDR3nt: TGTGCCAGCAGCTTAAGTACAGCGGGAGGGCCTTATGAGCAGTTCTTC
CDR3aa: CASSLSTAGGPYEQFF

abundance: .
d_gene: .
j_gene: TRBJ2-1
v_gene: TRBV5-4
CDR3nt: TGTGCCAGCAGCTCCCTCCGGGACGTCGAGGATGAGCAGTTCTTC
CDR3aa: CASSSLRDVEDEQFF

abundance: .
d_gene: .
j_gene: TRBJ2-1
v_gene: TRBV7-9
CDR3nt: TGTGCCAGCAGCCTCGGTACAGGGGCTTACGGGGGCAATGAGCAGTTCTTC
CDR3aa: CASSLGTGAYGGNEQFF

abundance: .
d_gene: .
j_gene: TRBJ2-1
v_gene: TRBV29-1
CDR3nt: TGCAGCGTGGGGGACAATGAGCAGTTCTTC
CDR3aa: CSVGDNEQFF

abundance: .
d_gene: TRBD2
j_gene: TRBJ2-7
v_gene: TRBV28
CDR3nt: TGTGCCAGCACCCAGACTAGCATCGTAGCCGAGCAGTACTTC
CDR3aa: CASTQTSIVAEQYF

abundance: few
d_gene: .
j_gene: TRBJ2-3
v_gene: TRBV15
CDR3nt: TGTGCCACCAGCAGCTTTCCCCGAAAAACTAGCACAGATACGCAGTATTTT
CDR3aa: CATSSFPRKTSTDTQYF

abundance: .
d_gene: TRBD1
j_gene: TRBJ2-2
v_gene: TRBV6-5
CDR3nt: TGTGCCAGCAGGGGACAGGGGAACACCGGGGAGCTGTTTTTT
CDR3aa: CASRGQGNTGELFF

abundance: .
d_gene: .
j_gene: TRBJ1-4
v_gene: TRBV11-2
CDR3nt: TGTGCCAGCAGGGGCAGTTTTAATGAAAAACTGTTTTTT
CDR3aa: CASRGSFNEKLFF

abundance: .
d_gene: .
j_gene: TRBJ2-7
v_gene: TRBV13
CDR3nt: TGTGCCAGCAGCTTAGGCCTAAGGGCCTACGAGCAGTACTTC
CDR3aa: CASSLGLRAYEQYF

abundance: .
d_gene: TRBD1
j_gene: TRBJ1-1
v_gene: TRBV2
CDR3nt: TGTGCCAGCAGACCAGGGGGATACACTGAAGCTTTCTTT
CDR3aa: CASRPGGYTEAFF

abundance: .
d_gene: .
j_gene: TRBJ1-4
v_gene: TRBV5-4
CDR3nt: TGTGCCAGCAGCTACAGCGATACTAATGAAAAACTGTTTTTT
CDR3aa: CASSYSDTNEKLFF

abundance: .
d_gene: TRBD1
j_gene: TRBJ2-1
v_gene: TRBV28
CDR3nt: TGTGCCAGCAGTTTACTGACAGGGGTCACCTACAATGAGCAGTTCTTC
CDR3aa: CASSLLTGVTYNEQFF

abundance: .
d_gene: .
j_gene: TRBJ1-5
v_gene: TRBV28
CDR3nt: TGTGCCAGCAGTCAAAGGCGTGAGGGTCAGCCCCAGCATTTT
CDR3aa: CASSQRREGQPQHF

abundance: once
d_gene: TRBD1
j_gene: TRBJ2-3
v_gene: TRBV9
CDR3nt: TGTGCCAGCAGCTCAGGGACAGGCATCACAGATACGCAGTATTTT
CDR3aa: CASSSGTGITDTQYF

abundance: .
d_gene: .
j_gene: TRBJ2-7
v_gene: TRBV5-1
CDR3nt: TGCGCCAGCAGCTTGGCCGGGCGGGCCTCCTACGAGCAGTACTTC
CDR3aa: CASSLAGRASYEQYF

abundance: .
d_gene: .
j_gene: TRBJ2-3
v_gene: TRBV5-1
CDR3nt: TGCGCCAGCAGCTTGGCCGCATGGGGAGATACGCAGTATTTT
CDR3aa: CASSLAAWGDTQYF

abundance: .
d_gene: TRBD1
j_gene: TRBJ2-7
v_gene: TRBV28
CDR3nt: TGTGCCAGCGGGCCGGGACAGTCCTACGAGCAGTACTTC
CDR3aa: CASGPGQSYEQYF

abundance: .
d_gene: .
j_gene: TRBJ2-7
v_gene: TRBV6-5
CDR3nt: TGTGCCAGCACCAGGGACAACAGCTACGAGCAGTACTTC
CDR3aa: CASTRDNSYEQYF

abundance: .
d_gene: .
j_gene: TRBJ2-3
v_gene: TRBV9
CDR3nt: TGTGCCAGCAGCGTAGCTGATCCCCCAGATACGCAGTATTTT
CDR3aa: CASSVADPPDTQYF

abundance: .
d_gene: TRBD2
j_gene: TRBJ2-3
v_gene: TRBV9
CDR3nt: TGTGCCAGCAGCGCCCTACTAGCGGGGCTGACAGATACGCAGTATTTT
CDR3aa: CASSALLAGLTDTQYF

abundance: .
d_gene: .
j_gene: TRBJ2-7
v_gene: TRBV28
CDR3nt: TGTGCCAGCACTCTTGGGTCCGACCCCTACGAGCAGTACTTC
CDR3aa: CASTLGSDPYEQYF

abundance: .
d_gene: .
j_gene: TRBJ1-5
v_gene: TRBV5-4
CDR3nt: TGTGCCAGCAGCTTAGACAGGACTAATCAGCCCCAGCATTTT
CDR3aa: CASSLDRTNQPQHF